Listed below are T cell receptor beta chains from one sample, sequenced in a study of CD8 T cells in Susac syndrome. TCRdb redid the calling of the immunoSEQ multiplex PCR reads with MiXCR, one entry per CDR3 protein. The sample consists of some 300,000 distinct CDR3 sequences, 75% to 90% of them appearing once. The source material was CD8+ T cells from PBMCs. The source of these receptors is a human donor with multiple sclerosis. Both conserved end residues are part of each CDR3. The D gene is left open where the match is weak. Size is stated for part of the rows, as once, few or many counts, or as a class when the clone is expanded.

TGCAGTGCTAGTGGGACCGAACTAGCGGGGGACTCAGCAGATACGCAGTATTTT CSASGTELAGDSADTQYF TRBD2 TRBJ2-3 NA 18 TRBV20-1
TGTGCCAGTAGTCGCGATCCGGTGACCGGGGAGCTGTTTTTT CASSRDPVTGELFF NA TRBJ2-2 NA 14 TRBV19
TGCAGTGCTAGCCTCCGGGACCTACCCGACAATGAGCAGTTCTTC CSASLRDLPDNEQFF NA TRBJ2-1 NA 15 TRBV20-1
TGTGCCAGCACCTGGACATTACAAGAGACCCAGTACTTC CASTWTLQETQYF NA TRBJ2-5 NA 13 TRBV2
TGTGCCAGTAGTATCTCCCCCCCTAGCACAGATACGCAGTATTTT CASSISPPSTDTQYF NA TRBJ2-3 NA 15 TRBV19
TGTGCCAGCAGCGCCACTAGCGGTTCGGGGTACAATGAGCAGTTCTTC CASSATSGSGYNEQFF TRBD2 TRBJ2-1 NA 16 TRBV9
TGTGCCAGCAGTTTCCCCGACAGCCAAGAGACCCAGTACTTC CASSFPDSQETQYF NA TRBJ2-5 few 14 TRBV28
TGCAGCGTTCCCCCGGACAGGGGAGCTAACTATGGCTACACCTTC CSVPPDRGANYGYTF TRBD1 TRBJ1-2 NA 15 TRBV29-1
TGTGCCAGCAGCTTGCGTCAGGAGCAGTACTTC CASSLRQEQYF NA TRBJ2-7 once 11 TRBV5-6
TGTGCCAGCAGCTTATCGGAATTGCGGGATCACATAACCTCCTCCTACAATGAGCAGTTCTTC CASSLSELRDHITSSYNEQFF NA TRBJ2-1 NA 21 TRBV11-1
TGTGCCAGCAGCTTAGGTCGGGGGAACTACGAGCAGTACTTC CASSLGRGNYEQYF NA TRBJ2-7 NA 14 TRBV11-2
TGCAGCGTTGAAGATCGTACGGGAGGGCCCTACAATGAGCAGTTCTTC CSVEDRTGGPYNEQFF TRBD2 TRBJ2-1 NA 16 TRBV29-1
TGTGCCAGCAGTTACCAGGGCTTTGGGACCTACAATGAGCAGTTCTTC CASSYQGFGTYNEQFF NA TRBJ2-1 NA 16 TRBV27
TGTGCCAGCATGGGCGGGATTCCCACCTACGAGCAGTACTTC CASMGGIPTYEQYF NA TRBJ2-7 NA 14 TRBV9
TGCGCCAGCAGCCAAGGGAGTACCACGCAGTATTTT CASSQGSTTQYF NA TRBJ2-3 NA 12 TRBV4-3
TGTGCCAGCAGACCTGACAGGGTTCAAGAGACCCAGTACTTC CASRPDRVQETQYF TRBD1 TRBJ2-5 NA 14 TRBV2
TGTGCCAGCAGCCGACTGGGTGCTGTCGAAGCGGGAGGAGAGACCCAGTACTTC CASSRLGAVEAGGETQYF TRBD2 TRBJ2-5 NA 18 TRBV4-2
TGTGCCAGCAGCGTCAGTTCGGGACAGGGATATTACGAGCAGTACTTC CASSVSSGQGYYEQYF TRBD1 TRBJ2-7 NA 16 TRBV5-6
TGTGCCACCAGCAGAGGGGGGACAGCGCGCGGGAATCAGCCCCAGCATTTT CATSRGGTARGNQPQHF TRBD1 TRBJ1-5 NA 17 TRBV15